These T cell receptor beta chains were read from a single sample in a study of cytomegalovirus exposure and HLA in healthy donors. Only in-frame clones appear in the TCRdb table, and some are missing; sequencing was by immunoSEQ multiplex PCR. The sample shows about 140,000 clones, roughly 76% of them seen only once. What was sequenced was PBMCs. Receptors originate from a female donor in good health and CMV-seronegative. CDR3s include the opening cysteine and the closing phenylalanine or tryptophan. A D gene is named only where the DNA matches it firmly. Size is stated for part of the rows, as once, few or many counts, or as a class when the clone is expanded.

>TRBV6-6|few|NA|TRBJ2-5
CASSKGTNGQETQYF
TGTGCCAGCAGTAAGGGGACAAATGGGCAAGAGACCCAGTACTTC
>TRBV7-9|NA|TRBD1|TRBJ2-3
CASSLGRGQGASDTQYF
TGTGCCAGCAGCTTAGGCCGAGGACAGGGGGCATCAGATACGCAGTATTTT
>TRBV4-1|NA|TRBD1|TRBJ2-1
CASSQEDTGGLINEQFF
TGCGCCAGCAGCCAAGAAGATACAGGGGGTCTTATAAATGAGCAGTTCTTC
>TRBV18|NA|NA|TRBJ2-3
CASSRRVDTDTQYF
TGTGCCAGCTCACGACGGGTGGATACAGATACGCAGTATTTT
>TRBV2|NA|NA|TRBJ2-2
CAGDPQGTGELFF
TGTGCCGGCGACCCTCAGGGGACCGGGGAGCTGTTTTTT
>TRBV28|NA|TRBD1|TRBJ2-7
CASSLQGPTYEQYF
TGTGCCAGCAGTCTACAGGGGCCTACCTACGAGCAGTACTTC
>TRBV30|NA|TRBD2|TRBJ2-1
CAWSAGTSGSPVF
TGTGCCTGGAGCGCGGGGACTAGCGGGAGTCCGGTCTTC
>TRBV7-3|NA|TRBD1|TRBJ1-1
CASSPGQGSGEAFF
TGTGCCAGCAGCCCCGGACAGGGTAGTGGAGAAGCTTTCTTT
>TRBV15|few|TRBD1|TRBJ1-1
CATSRKPGQGTRTEAFF
TGTGCCACCAGCAGAAAACCGGGACAGGGTACGAGGACTGAAGCTTTCTTT
>TRBV2|NA|NA|TRBJ1-5
CASSEGSQSNQPQHF
TGTGCCAGCAGTGAAGGCAGTCAGAGCAATCAGCCCCAGCATTTT
>TRBV19|NA|TRBD1|TRBJ2-3
CASSTWDSITDTQYF
TGTGCCAGTAGTACGTGGGACAGCATCACAGATACGCAGTATTTT
>TRBV10-3|few|TRBD1|TRBJ1-1
CAIRGTGVMNTEAFF
TGTGCCATCAGGGGGACAGGGGTAATGAACACTGAAGCTTTCTTT
>TRBV12-5|NA|NA|TRBJ2-3
CASGLGRDRDTQYF
TGTGCTAGTGGTTTGGGCAGGGATAGAGATACGCAGTATTTT
>TRBV19|NA|NA|TRBJ2-7
CASSPGTVEQYF
TGTGCCAGTAGTCCCGGGACTGTCGAGCAGTACTTC
>TRBV7-6|NA|TRBD1|TRBJ2-3
CASREVGPGQGADTQYF
TGTGCCAGCAGGGAAGTGGGACCGGGACAGGGGGCAGATACGCAGTATTTT
>TRBV7-8|NA|NA|TRBJ2-5
CASSLDSNQETQYF
TGTGCCAGCAGCCTCGATAGTAACCAAGAGACCCAGTACTTC
>TRBV6-5|few|TRBD1|TRBJ1-5
CASSGTRGNQPQHF
TGTGCCAGCAGCGGTACCAGGGGGAATCAGCCCCAGCATTTT
>TRBV11-2|NA|TRBD1|TRBJ2-2
CASSSLGQGTGELFF
TGTGCCAGCAGCTCCTTGGGACAGGGTACCGGGGAGCTGTTTTTT
>TRBV25-1|NA|NA|TRBJ1-2
CASSVNRAPSHYGYTF
TGTGCCAGCAGTGTAAACAGGGCCCCATCCCACTATGGCTACACCTTC
>TRBV6-1|NA|TRBD1|TRBJ1-5
CASTPSTGTNQPQHF
TGTGCCAGCACCCCCTCGACAGGGACCAATCAGCCCCAGCATTTT
>TRBV10-1|NA|TRBD1|TRBJ2-2
CASGDRGAPTGELFF
TGCGCCAGCGGGGACAGGGGAGCGCCCACCGGGGAGCTGTTTTTT
>TRBV5-1|NA|NA|TRBJ1-4
CASSLKWGTGGTNEKLFF
TGCGCCAGCAGCTTAAAATGGGGTACAGGCGGAACTAATGAAAAACTGTTTTTT
>TRBV2|NA|NA|TRBJ1-3
CASTGDIGNTIYF
TGTGCCAGCACTGGGGACATTGGAAACACCATATATTTT
>TRBV11-2|NA|NA|TRBJ1-3
CASSSRISGNTIYF
TGTGCCAGCAGCTCCAGGATTTCTGGAAACACCATATATTTT
>TRBV19|NA|TRBD1|TRBJ1-1
CASSIKGQGVNTLTAFF
TGTGCCAGTAGTATTAAGGGACAGGGGGTCAATACCCTGACAGCTTTCTTT
>TRBV5-1|NA|TRBD2|TRBJ2-1
CASSSSGRARIEQFF
TGCGCCAGCAGCTCTAGCGGGAGGGCCCGAATTGAGCAGTTCTTC
>TRBV6-1|NA|TRBD1|TRBJ1-1
CASRTGLKAFF
TGTGCCAGCAGGACAGGGCTGAAAGCTTTCTTT
>TRBV4-2|NA|TRBD2|TRBJ2-3
CASSQVASGGGDTQYF
TGTGCCAGCAGCCAAGTGGCCAGCGGGGGAGGAGATACGCAGTATTTT
>TRBV19|once|TRBD1|TRBJ1-1
CASKPSAGGNTEAFF
TGTGCCAGTAAACCTTCTGCAGGGGGGAACACTGAAGCTTTCTTT
>TRBV4-2|NA|TRBD2|TRBJ2-5
CASSQAAGLAGYQETQYF
TGTGCCAGCAGCCAAGCCGCTGGACTAGCGGGGTACCAAGAGACCCAGTACTTC
>TRBV7-8|NA|NA|TRBJ2-1
CASSLNREHEQFF
TGTGCCAGCAGCCTTAACAGGGAGCATGAGCAGTTCTTC
>TRBV7-3|NA|TRBD1|TRBJ2-6
CASSSTGAGANVLTF
TGTGCCAGCAGCTCAACAGGGGCTGGGGCCAACGTCCTGACTTTC
>TRBV6-1|few|NA|TRBJ1-1
CASRVKQETNTEAFF
TGTGCCAGCAGGGTTAAACAGGAGACGAACACTGAAGCTTTCTTT
>TRBV15|NA|NA|TRBJ1-2
CATSPRGANGYTF
TGTGCCACCAGCCCACGGGGGGCTAATGGCTACACCTTC
>TRBV7-8|NA|NA|TRBJ1-2
CASSLFGEMNYGYTF
TGTGCCAGCAGCTTATTCGGGGAAATGAACTATGGCTACACCTTC
>TRBV5-4|NA|TRBD2|TRBJ2-2
CASSLNSGGTGELFF
TGTGCCAGCAGCTTAAATAGCGGGGGGACCGGGGAGCTGTTTTTT
>TRBV19|few|NA|TRBJ1-1
CASIRLSGRGEAFF
TGTGCCAGTATACGGCTTAGTGGAAGGGGCGAAGCTTTCTTT
>TRBV6-6|NA|NA|TRBJ1-6
CASSLGSSYNSPLHF
TGTGCCAGCAGCCTGGGGAGCTCCTATAATTCACCCCTCCACTTT
>TRBV7-8|NA|TRBD1|TRBJ1-3
CASSPRSTGVENTIYF
TGTGCCAGCAGCCCTAGGAGCACAGGGGTTGAAAACACCATATATTTT
>TRBV25-1|NA|NA|TRBJ2-7
CASSSTLQGSYEQYF
TGTGCCAGCAGTTCGACCTTACAGGGTTCTTACGAGCAGTACTTC
>TRBV7-2|NA|NA|TRBJ2-3
CASSPPAGRDTQYF
TGTGCCAGCAGCCCCCCGGCAGGGCGCGATACGCAGTATTTT
>TRBV7-9|NA|NA|TRBJ1-5
CASSLAQAGGNQPQHF
TGTGCCAGCAGCTTAGCGCAGGCAGGGGGCAATCAGCCCCAGCATTTT
>TRBV5-1|NA|NA|TRBJ2-7
CASSLAGRVADEQYF
TGCGCCAGCAGCTTGGCGGGCAGGGTGGCCGACGAGCAGTACTTC
>TRBV10-1|few|NA|TRBJ1-1
CASSEQVNTEAFF
TGCGCCAGCAGCGAACAGGTAAACACTGAAGCTTTCTTT
>TRBV7-9|NA|NA|TRBJ1-4
CSSSVGEGGLFF
TGTTCCAGCAGCGTGGGCGAGGGAGGGCTGTTTTTT
>TRBV6-1|NA|TRBD1|TRBJ2-2
CASSEWGTAGNTGELFF
TGTGCCAGCAGTGAATGGGGGACAGCTGGGAACACCGGGGAGCTGTTTTTT
>TRBV5-1|NA|TRBD2|TRBJ2-7
CARGTSGLSYEQYF
TGCGCCAGGGGGACTAGCGGTCTCTCCTACGAGCAGTACTTC
>TRBV5-6|few|TRBD2|TRBJ2-3
CASSFGLAARDTQYF
TGTGCCAGCAGCTTCGGACTAGCGGCCAGAGATACGCAGTATTTT
>TRBV9|NA|NA|TRBJ2-1
CASSVGGQSSYNEQFF
TGTGCCAGCAGCGTAGGTGGGCAAAGCTCCTACAATGAGCAGTTCTTC
>TRBV19|NA|NA|TRBJ2-5
CASSSRQTQETQYF
TGTGCCAGTAGTAGCCGACAGACCCAAGAGACCCAGTACTTC